A selection of T cell receptor beta chains follows, all from one sample in a study of a mutant IDH1 vaccine in newly diagnosed glioma. Profiled with immunoSEQ multiplex PCR; TCRdb holds only in-frame clones, not every one. The sample has tens of thousands of clones, about 85% seen once. Material: PBMCs, obtained from a glioma patient treated with radiotherapy, temozolomide or both. All receptors come from a woman in her thirties or forties with glioma. Both conserved end residues are part of each CDR3. The D gene is left open where the match is weak. Clone size appears in some rows only: once, few, many, or a class for an expanded clone.

d_gene: .
abundance: once
j_gene: TRBJ2-6
v_gene: TRBV27
CDR3nt: TGTGCCAGCAGTTTTTTGGGCTCGGGGTGGGATAGCTCTGGGGCCAACGTCCTGACTTTC
CDR3aa: CASSFLGSGWDSSGANVLTF

d_gene: .
abundance: once
j_gene: TRBJ1-2
v_gene: TRBV6-6
CDR3nt: TGTGCCAGCAAGGAGAAGGGGACCGGCTACACCTTC
CDR3aa: CASKEKGTGYTF

d_gene: .
abundance: .
j_gene: TRBJ2-5
v_gene: TRBV2
CDR3nt: TGTGCCAGCCACCTGGGGCCGATCCAAGAGACCCAGTACTTC
CDR3aa: CASHLGPIQETQYF

d_gene: TRBD1
abundance: .
j_gene: TRBJ1-2
v_gene: TRBV5-6
CDR3nt: TGTGCCAGCAGCTTGGACAGGGGTAGTTATGGCTACACCTTC
CDR3aa: CASSLDRGSYGYTF

d_gene: .
abundance: .
j_gene: TRBJ1-5
v_gene: TRBV7-2
CDR3nt: TGTGCCAGCAGCTTATACCCGACAGGTAGCAATCAGCCCCAGCATTTT
CDR3aa: CASSLYPTGSNQPQHF

d_gene: TRBD1
abundance: .
j_gene: TRBJ2-2
v_gene: TRBV10-3
CDR3nt: TGTGCCATCAGTGAGACAGGGGGGATGGGGGAGCTGTTTTTT
CDR3aa: CAISETGGMGELFF

d_gene: .
abundance: .
j_gene: TRBJ1-2
v_gene: TRBV5-8
CDR3nt: TGTGCCAGCAGCGGGACGACAGGAGGTGGCTACACCTTC
CDR3aa: CASSGTTGGGYTF

d_gene: .
abundance: few
j_gene: TRBJ1-4
v_gene: TRBV27
CDR3nt: TGTGCCAGCAGTAGGCGAGGGGGGAATGAAAAACTGTTTTTT
CDR3aa: CASSRRGGNEKLFF

d_gene: TRBD2
abundance: .
j_gene: TRBJ2-1
v_gene: TRBV6-5
CDR3nt: TGTGCCAGCACGGGCGGGGGGCCCTCCTACAATGAGCAGTTCTTC
CDR3aa: CASTGGGPSYNEQFF

d_gene: .
abundance: once
j_gene: TRBJ1-4
v_gene: TRBV7-9
CDR3nt: TGTGCCAGCAGCCGCGGACAGATTGAAAAACTGTTTTTT
CDR3aa: CASSRGQIEKLFF

d_gene: .
abundance: .
j_gene: TRBJ1-4
v_gene: TRBV7-8
CDR3nt: TGTGCCAGCAGCTTAGTTTGGGGGGGCAATGAAAAACTGTTTTTT
CDR3aa: CASSLVWGGNEKLFF

d_gene: .
abundance: .
j_gene: TRBJ1-5
v_gene: TRBV18
CDR3nt: TGTGCCAGCTCACCCTCGGGGGATCAGCCCCAGCATTTT
CDR3aa: CASSPSGDQPQHF

d_gene: TRBD1
abundance: .
j_gene: TRBJ2-1
v_gene: TRBV4-1
CDR3nt: TGCGCCAGCAGCCAAGAAGGGGGCTTGAGACACAATGAGCAGTTCTTC
CDR3aa: CASSQEGGLRHNEQFF

d_gene: .
abundance: .
j_gene: TRBJ2-7
v_gene: TRBV10-3
CDR3nt: TGTGCCATCAGCGACCGGCGTGCTGCGCAGTACTTC
CDR3aa: CAISDRRAAQYF

d_gene: TRBD2
abundance: .
j_gene: TRBJ2-2
v_gene: TRBV5-4
CDR3nt: TGTGCCAGCAGCTTGGAAGGCGGGAGAAGGGAGCTGTTTTTT
CDR3aa: CASSLEGGRRELFF

d_gene: TRBD1
abundance: .
j_gene: TRBJ1-6
v_gene: TRBV7-2
CDR3nt: TGTGCCAGCAGTCTGGGACAGGGACGGAATAATTCACCCCTCCACTTT
CDR3aa: CASSLGQGRNNSPLHF

d_gene: TRBD1
abundance: once
j_gene: TRBJ1-5
v_gene: TRBV19
CDR3nt: TGTGCCAGTACCGGGTACAGGGGGAGATATAGCAATCAGCCCCAGCATTTT
CDR3aa: CASTGYRGRYSNQPQHF

d_gene: .
abundance: .
j_gene: TRBJ1-5
v_gene: TRBV19
CDR3nt: TGTGCCAGTAGTATGTACAATCAGCCCCAGCATTTT
CDR3aa: CASSMYNQPQHF

d_gene: .
abundance: once
j_gene: TRBJ1-5
v_gene: TRBV4-3
CDR3nt: TGCGCCAGCAGCCAAGATTGGGGAAGGGACCAGCCCCAGCATTTT
CDR3aa: CASSQDWGRDQPQHF

d_gene: .
abundance: once
j_gene: TRBJ1-2
v_gene: TRBV5-6
CDR3nt: TGTGCCAGCAGCTTGGGATTGCCCCGGCGGGTCGGCTACACCTTC
CDR3aa: CASSLGLPRRVGYTF

d_gene: TRBD2
abundance: .
j_gene: TRBJ2-1
v_gene: TRBV27
CDR3nt: TGTGGACTAGCAGCCTACAATGAGCAGTTCTTC
CDR3aa: CGLAAYNEQFF

d_gene: .
abundance: .
j_gene: TRBJ2-7
v_gene: TRBV2
CDR3nt: TGTGCCAGCAGGAGGGAGTACGAGCAGTACTTC
CDR3aa: CASRREYEQYF

d_gene: .
abundance: .
j_gene: TRBJ1-2
v_gene: TRBV4-2
CDR3nt: TGTGCCAGTAGTCGAGGGGATCTAGAAGCTAACTATGGCTACACCTTC
CDR3aa: CASSRGDLEANYGYTF

d_gene: TRBD1
abundance: few
j_gene: TRBJ1-1
v_gene: TRBV30
CDR3nt: TGTGCCTGGAGTGTACGTTCAGGGGGGTACTTTACTGAAGCTTTCTTT
CDR3aa: CAWSVRSGGYFTEAFF

d_gene: TRBD1
abundance: few
j_gene: TRBJ2-3
v_gene: TRBV29-1
CDR3nt: TGCAGCGTTGCAGGGACAGCATTGAGGACAGATACGCAGTATTTT
CDR3aa: CSVAGTALRTDTQYF

d_gene: .
abundance: .
j_gene: TRBJ1-1
v_gene: TRBV19
CDR3nt: TGTGCCAGTAGTCTGGAGAGGGACCACACTGAAGCTTTCTTT
CDR3aa: CASSLERDHTEAFF

d_gene: .
abundance: .
j_gene: TRBJ1-1
v_gene: TRBV4-2
CDR3nt: TGTGCCAGCAGCCAAGGAACAGTTAACACTGAAGCTTTCTTT
CDR3aa: CASSQGTVNTEAFF

d_gene: TRBD1
abundance: .
j_gene: TRBJ2-7
v_gene: TRBV7-2
CDR3nt: TGTGCCAGCAGCTCTTCAGCGGACAGGGTCTCCTACGAGCAGTACTTC
CDR3aa: CASSSSADRVSYEQYF

d_gene: TRBD1
abundance: once
j_gene: TRBJ2-2
v_gene: TRBV5-4
CDR3nt: TGTGCCAGCAGCCCCGAGGGGACAGTGAACACCGGGGAGCTGTTTTTT
CDR3aa: CASSPEGTVNTGELFF

d_gene: .
abundance: .
j_gene: TRBJ1-2
v_gene: TRBV29-1
CDR3nt: TGCAGCGTTGAAGGCAGGGCTAACTATGGCTACACCTTC
CDR3aa: CSVEGRANYGYTF

d_gene: .
abundance: .
j_gene: TRBJ1-3
v_gene: TRBV5-1
CDR3nt: TGCGCCAGCAGCTCGGACAGCTCTGGAAACACCATATATTTT
CDR3aa: CASSSDSSGNTIYF

d_gene: TRBD1
abundance: .
j_gene: TRBJ1-6
v_gene: TRBV7-9
CDR3nt: TGTGCCAGCAGCGACAGGGGGACAATTGGGGGGCCCCTCCACTTT
CDR3aa: CASSDRGTIGGPLHF

d_gene: .
abundance: .
j_gene: TRBJ2-5
v_gene: TRBV6-1
CDR3nt: TGTGCCAGCAGGGAGGGGGCACAAGAGACCCAGTACTTC
CDR3aa: CASREGAQETQYF

d_gene: .
abundance: .
j_gene: TRBJ1-3
v_gene: TRBV9
CDR3nt: TGTGCCAGCAGCGTATATATGGACACGAGCTCTGGAAACACCATATATTTT
CDR3aa: CASSVYMDTSSGNTIYF

d_gene: .
abundance: .
j_gene: TRBJ2-3
v_gene: TRBV2
CDR3nt: TGTGCCAGCAGTGAAGCAGATACGCAGTATTTT
CDR3aa: CASSEADTQYF

d_gene: TRBD2
abundance: .
j_gene: TRBJ2-7
v_gene: TRBV29-1
CDR3nt: TGCAGCGTTACGACAGTCGGGGGGTACTACGAGCAGTACTTC
CDR3aa: CSVTTVGGYYEQYF

d_gene: .
abundance: .
j_gene: TRBJ1-1
v_gene: TRBV7-9
CDR3nt: TGTGCCAGCAGCACTGAAGCTTTCTTT
CDR3aa: CASSTEAFF

d_gene: .
abundance: few
j_gene: TRBJ2-7
v_gene: TRBV27
CDR3nt: TGTGCCAGCAGTTGGACCGTGGGGAACGAGCAGTACTTC
CDR3aa: CASSWTVGNEQYF

d_gene: TRBD1
abundance: .
j_gene: TRBJ1-1
v_gene: TRBV10-3
CDR3nt: TGTGCCATCAGCGGGACAGGGGGACGGAACACTGAAGCTTTCTTT
CDR3aa: CAISGTGGRNTEAFF